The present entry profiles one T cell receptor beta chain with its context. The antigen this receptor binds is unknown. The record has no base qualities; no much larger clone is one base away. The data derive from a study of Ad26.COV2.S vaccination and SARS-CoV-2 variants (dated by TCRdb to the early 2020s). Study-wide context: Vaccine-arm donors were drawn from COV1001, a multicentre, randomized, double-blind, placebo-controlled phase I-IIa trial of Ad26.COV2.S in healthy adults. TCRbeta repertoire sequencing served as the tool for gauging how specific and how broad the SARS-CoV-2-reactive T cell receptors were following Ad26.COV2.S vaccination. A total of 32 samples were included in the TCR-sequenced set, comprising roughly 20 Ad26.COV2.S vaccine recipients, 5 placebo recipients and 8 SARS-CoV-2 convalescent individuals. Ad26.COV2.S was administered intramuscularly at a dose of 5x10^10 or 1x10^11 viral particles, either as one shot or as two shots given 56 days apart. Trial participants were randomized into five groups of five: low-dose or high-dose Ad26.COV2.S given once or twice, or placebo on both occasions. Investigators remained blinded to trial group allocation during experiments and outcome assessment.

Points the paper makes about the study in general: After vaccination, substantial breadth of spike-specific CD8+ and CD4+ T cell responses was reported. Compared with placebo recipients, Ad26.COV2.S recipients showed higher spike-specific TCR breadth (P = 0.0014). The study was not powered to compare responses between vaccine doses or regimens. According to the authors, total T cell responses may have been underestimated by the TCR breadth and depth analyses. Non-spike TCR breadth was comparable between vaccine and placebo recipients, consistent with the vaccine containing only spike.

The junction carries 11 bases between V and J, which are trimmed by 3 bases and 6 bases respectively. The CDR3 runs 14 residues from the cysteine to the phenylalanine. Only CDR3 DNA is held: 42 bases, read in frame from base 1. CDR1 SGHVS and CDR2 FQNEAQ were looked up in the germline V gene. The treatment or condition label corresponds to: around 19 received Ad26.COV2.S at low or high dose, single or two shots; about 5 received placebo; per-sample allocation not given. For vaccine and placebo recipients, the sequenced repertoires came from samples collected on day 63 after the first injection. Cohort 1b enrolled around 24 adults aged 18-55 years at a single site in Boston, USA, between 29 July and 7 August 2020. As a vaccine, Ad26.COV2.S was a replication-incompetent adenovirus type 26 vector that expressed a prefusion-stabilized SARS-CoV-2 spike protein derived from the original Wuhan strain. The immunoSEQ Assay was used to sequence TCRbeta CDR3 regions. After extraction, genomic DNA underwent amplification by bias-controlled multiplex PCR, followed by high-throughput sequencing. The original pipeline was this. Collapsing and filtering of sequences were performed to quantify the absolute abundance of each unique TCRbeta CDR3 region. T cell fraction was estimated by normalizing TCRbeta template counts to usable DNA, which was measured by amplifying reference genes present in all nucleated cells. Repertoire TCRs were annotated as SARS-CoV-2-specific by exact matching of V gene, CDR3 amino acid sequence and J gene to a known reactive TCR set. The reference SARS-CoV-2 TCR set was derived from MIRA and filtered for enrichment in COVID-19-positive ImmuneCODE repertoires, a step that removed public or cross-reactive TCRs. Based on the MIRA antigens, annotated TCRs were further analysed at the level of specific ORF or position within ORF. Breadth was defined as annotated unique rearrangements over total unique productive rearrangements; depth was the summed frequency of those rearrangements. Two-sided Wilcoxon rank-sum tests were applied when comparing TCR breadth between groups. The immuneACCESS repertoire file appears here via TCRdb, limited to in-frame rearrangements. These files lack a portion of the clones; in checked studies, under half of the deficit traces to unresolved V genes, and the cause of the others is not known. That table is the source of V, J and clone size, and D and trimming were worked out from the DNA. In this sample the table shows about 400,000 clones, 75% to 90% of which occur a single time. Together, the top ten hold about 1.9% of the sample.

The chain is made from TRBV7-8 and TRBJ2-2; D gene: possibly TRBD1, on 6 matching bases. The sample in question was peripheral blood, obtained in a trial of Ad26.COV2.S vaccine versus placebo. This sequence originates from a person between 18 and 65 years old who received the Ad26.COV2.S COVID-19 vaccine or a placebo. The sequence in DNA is TGTGCCAGCAGCTTCGACAGGTTCGCCGGGGAGCTGTTTTTT. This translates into CASSFDRFAGELFF. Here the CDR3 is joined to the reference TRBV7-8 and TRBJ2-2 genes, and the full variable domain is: GAGVSQSPRYKVAKRGQDVALRCDPISGHVSLFWYQQALGQGPEFLTYFQNEAQLDKSGLPSDRFFAERPEGSVSTLKIQRTQQEDSAVYLCASSFDRFAGELFFGEGSRLTVL.